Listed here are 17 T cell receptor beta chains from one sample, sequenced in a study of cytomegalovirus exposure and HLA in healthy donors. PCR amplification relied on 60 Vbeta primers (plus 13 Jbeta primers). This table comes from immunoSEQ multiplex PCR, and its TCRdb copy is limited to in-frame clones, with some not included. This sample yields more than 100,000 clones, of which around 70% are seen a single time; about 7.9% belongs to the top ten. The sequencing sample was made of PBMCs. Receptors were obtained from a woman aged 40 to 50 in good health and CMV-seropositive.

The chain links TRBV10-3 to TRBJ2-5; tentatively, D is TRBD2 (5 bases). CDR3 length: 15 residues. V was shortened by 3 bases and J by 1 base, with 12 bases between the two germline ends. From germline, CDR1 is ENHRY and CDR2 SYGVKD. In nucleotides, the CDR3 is TGTGCCATCAGTGATACGTATGCGGGCCAAGAGACCCAGTACTTC. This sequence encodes CAISDTYAGQETQYF.

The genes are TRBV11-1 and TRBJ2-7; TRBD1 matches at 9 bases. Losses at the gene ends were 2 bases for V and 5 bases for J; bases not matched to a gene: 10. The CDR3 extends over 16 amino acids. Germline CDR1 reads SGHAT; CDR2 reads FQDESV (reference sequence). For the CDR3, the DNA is TGTGCCAGCAGCTTATTCCTAGGGACAGGGCTGGACGAGCAGTACTTC. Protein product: CASSLFLGTGLDEQYF. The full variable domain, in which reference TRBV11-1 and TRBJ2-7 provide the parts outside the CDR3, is EAEVAQSPRYKITEKSQAVAFWCDPISGHATLYWYRQILGQGPELLVQFQDESVVDDSQLPKDRFSAERLKGVDSTLKIQPAELGDSAMYLCASSLFLGTGLDEQYFGPGTRLTVT.

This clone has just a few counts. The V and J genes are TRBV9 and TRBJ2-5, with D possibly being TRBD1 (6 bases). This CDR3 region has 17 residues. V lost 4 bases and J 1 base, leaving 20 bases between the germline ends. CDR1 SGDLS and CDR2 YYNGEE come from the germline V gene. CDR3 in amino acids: CASSQRAGDTSQETQYF. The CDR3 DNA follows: TGTGCCAGCAGCCAGAGGGCAGGGGACACTTCCCAAGAGACCCAGTACTTC.

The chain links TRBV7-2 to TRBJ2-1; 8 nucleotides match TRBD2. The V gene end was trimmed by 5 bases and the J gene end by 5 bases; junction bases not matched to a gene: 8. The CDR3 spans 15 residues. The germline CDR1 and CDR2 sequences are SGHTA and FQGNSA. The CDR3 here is CASSLGLAGNNEQFF. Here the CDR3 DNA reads TGTGCCAGCAGCCTGGGTTTAGCGGGGAACAATGAGCAGTTCTTC.

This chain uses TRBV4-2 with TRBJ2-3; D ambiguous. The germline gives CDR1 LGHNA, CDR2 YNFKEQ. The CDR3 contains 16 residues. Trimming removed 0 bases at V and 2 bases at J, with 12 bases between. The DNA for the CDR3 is TGTGCCAGCAGCCAAGATGGCCGAGGATTCACAGATACGCAGTATTTT. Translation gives CASSQDGRGFTDTQYF.

The CDR3 here is CASSRRRGLHGYTF. Here the CDR3 DNA reads TGTGCCAGCAGCCGAAGACGGGGATTACATGGCTACACCTTC. The chain carries TRBV13 and TRBJ1-2; D is undetermined. This CDR3 has 14 residues. The V end lost 5 bases, the J end lost 6 bases, and 16 bases lay between the germline ends. Germline V lookup: CDR1 PRHDT, CDR2 FYEKMQ (reference sequence).

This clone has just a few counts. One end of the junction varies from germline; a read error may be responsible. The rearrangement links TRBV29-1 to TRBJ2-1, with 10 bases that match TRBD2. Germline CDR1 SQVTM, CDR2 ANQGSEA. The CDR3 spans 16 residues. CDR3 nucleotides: TGCAGCGTTGAAGTGAGGAGCGGGGGGGCATCCGGTGTGGCCCTCTTC. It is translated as CSVEVRSGGASGVALF.

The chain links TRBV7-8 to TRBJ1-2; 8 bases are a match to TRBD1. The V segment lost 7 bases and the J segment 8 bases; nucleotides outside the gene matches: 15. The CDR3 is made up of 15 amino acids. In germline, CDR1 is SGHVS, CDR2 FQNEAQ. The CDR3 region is CASTRGPGQGGGYTF. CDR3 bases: TGTGCCAGCACCCGGGGACCCGGACAGGGCGGCGGCTACACCTTC.

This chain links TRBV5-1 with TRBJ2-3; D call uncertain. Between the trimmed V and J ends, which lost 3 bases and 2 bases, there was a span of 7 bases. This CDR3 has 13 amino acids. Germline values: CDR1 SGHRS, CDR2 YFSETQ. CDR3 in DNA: TGCGCCAGCAGCTCCTACCTCACAGATACGCAGTATTTT. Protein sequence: CASSSYLTDTQYF.

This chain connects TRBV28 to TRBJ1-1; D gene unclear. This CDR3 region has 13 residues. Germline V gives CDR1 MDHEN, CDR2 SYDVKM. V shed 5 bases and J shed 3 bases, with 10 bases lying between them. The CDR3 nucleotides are TGTGCCAGCAGTCTCGAGGGTGACACTGAAGCTTTCTTT. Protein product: CASSLEGDTEAFF. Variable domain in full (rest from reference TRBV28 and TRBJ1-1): DVKVTQSSRYLVKRTGEKVFLECVQDMDHENMFWYRQDPGLGLRLIYFSYDVKMKEKGDIPEGYSVSREKKERFSLILESASTNQTSMYLCASSLEGDTEAFFGQGTRLTVV.

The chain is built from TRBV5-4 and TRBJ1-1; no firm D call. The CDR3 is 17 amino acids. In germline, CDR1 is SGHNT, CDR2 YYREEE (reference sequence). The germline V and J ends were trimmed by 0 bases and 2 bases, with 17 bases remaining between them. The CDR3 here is CASSLAGAQVPNTEAFF. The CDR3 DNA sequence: TGTGCCAGCAGCTTGGCCGGCGCCCAGGTCCCAAACACTGAAGCTTTCTTT.

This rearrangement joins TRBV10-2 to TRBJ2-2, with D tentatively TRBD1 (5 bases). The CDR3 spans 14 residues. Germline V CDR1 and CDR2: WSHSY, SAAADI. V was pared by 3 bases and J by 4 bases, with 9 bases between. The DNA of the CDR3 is TGCGCCAGCAGTGAACTCAGGGTCACCGGGGAGCTGTTTTTT. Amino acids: CASSELRVTGELFF.

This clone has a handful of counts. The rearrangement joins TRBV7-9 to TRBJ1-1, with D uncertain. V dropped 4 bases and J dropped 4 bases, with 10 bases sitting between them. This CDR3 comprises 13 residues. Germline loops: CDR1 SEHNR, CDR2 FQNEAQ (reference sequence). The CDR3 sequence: CASSSGRFTEAFF. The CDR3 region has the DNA TGTGCCAGCAGCTCGGGGAGGTTCACTGAAGCTTTCTTT.

The CDR3 DNA sequence: TGTGCCACCAGCAAATTCGACAGGGGTTCTAAGGAGACCCAGTACTTC. Its translation: CATSKFDRGSKETQYF. The rearrangement uses TRBV15 and TRBJ2-5; TRBD1 agrees at 8 bases. The CDR3 is made up of 16 amino acids. CDR1 and CDR2 from the germline V gene are LNHNV and YYDKDF (reference sequence). The V segment lost 4 bases and the J segment 5 bases; nucleotides outside the gene matches: 12.

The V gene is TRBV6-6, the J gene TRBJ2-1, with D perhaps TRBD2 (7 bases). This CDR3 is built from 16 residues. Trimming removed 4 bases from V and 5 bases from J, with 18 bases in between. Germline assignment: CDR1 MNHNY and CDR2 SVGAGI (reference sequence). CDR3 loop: CASSSPGLGGDNEQFF. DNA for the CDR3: TGTGCCAGCAGTTCGCCTGGGTTAGGGGGGGACAATGAGCAGTTCTTC.

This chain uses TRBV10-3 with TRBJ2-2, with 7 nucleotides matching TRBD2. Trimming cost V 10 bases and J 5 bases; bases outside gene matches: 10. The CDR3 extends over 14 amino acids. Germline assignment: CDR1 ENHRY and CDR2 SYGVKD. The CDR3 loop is CATRVGGGTGELFF. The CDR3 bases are TGTGCCACCCGCGTGGGGGGGGGTACCGGGGAGCTGTTTTTT.

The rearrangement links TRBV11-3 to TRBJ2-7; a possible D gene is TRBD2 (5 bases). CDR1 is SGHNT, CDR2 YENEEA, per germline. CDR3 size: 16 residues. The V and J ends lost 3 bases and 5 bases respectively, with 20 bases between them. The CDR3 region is CASSLGGPLSDHEQYF. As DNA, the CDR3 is TGTGCCAGCAGCTTGGGCGGGCCCCTGTCCGACCACGAGCAGTACTTC. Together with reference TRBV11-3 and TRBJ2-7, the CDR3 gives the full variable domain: EAGVVQSPRYKIIEKKQPVAFWCNPISGHNTLYWYLQNLGQGPELLIRYENEEAVDDSQLPKDRFSAERLKGVDSTLKIQPAELGDSAVYLCASSLGGPLSDHEQYFGPGTRLTVT.